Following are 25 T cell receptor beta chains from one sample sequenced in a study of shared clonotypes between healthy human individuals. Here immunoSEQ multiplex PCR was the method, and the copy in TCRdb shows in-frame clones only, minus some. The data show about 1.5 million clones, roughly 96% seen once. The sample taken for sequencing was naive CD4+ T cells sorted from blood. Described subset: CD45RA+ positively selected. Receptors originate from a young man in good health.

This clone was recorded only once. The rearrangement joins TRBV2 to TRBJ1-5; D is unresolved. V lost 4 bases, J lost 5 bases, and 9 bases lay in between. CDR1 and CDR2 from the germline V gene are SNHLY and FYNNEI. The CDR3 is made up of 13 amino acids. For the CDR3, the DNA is TGTGCCAGCAGTGGTCAGGTTGATCAGCCCCAGCATTTT. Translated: CASSGQVDQPQHF.

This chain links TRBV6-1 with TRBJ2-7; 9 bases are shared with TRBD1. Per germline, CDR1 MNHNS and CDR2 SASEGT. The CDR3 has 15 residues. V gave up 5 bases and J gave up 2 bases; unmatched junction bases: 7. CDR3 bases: TGTGCCAGCAGTCCATCCGGGACAGGGACCTACGAGCAGTACTTC. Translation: CASSPSGTGTYEQYF.

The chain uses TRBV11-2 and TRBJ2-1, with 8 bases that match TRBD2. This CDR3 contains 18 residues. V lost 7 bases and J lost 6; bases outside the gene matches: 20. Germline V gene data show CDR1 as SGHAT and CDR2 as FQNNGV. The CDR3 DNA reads TGTGCCAGCACAGACATACTACATACTAGCGGAGGAGGCAATGAGCAGTTCTTC. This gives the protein CASTDILHTSGGGNEQFF. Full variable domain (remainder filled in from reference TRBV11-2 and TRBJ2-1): EAGVAQSPRYKIIEKRQSVAFWCNPISGHATLYWYQQILGQGPKLLIQFQNNGVVDDSQLPKDRFSAERLKGVDSTLKIQPAKLEDSAVYLCASTDILHTSGGGNEQFFGPGTRLTVL.

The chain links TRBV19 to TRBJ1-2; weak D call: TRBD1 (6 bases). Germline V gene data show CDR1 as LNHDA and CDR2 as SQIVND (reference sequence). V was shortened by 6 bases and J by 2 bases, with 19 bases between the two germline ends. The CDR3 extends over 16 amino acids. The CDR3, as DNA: TGTGCCAGTAGCGTACCGGACAGTCGCCTAAACTATGGCTACACCTTC. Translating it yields CASSVPDSRLNYGYTF. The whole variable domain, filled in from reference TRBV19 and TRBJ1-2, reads DGGITQSPKYLFRKEGQNVTLSCEQNLNHDAMYWYRQDPGQGLRLIYYSQIVNDFQKGDIAEGYSVSREKKESFPLTVTSAQKNPTAFYLCASSVPDSRLNYGYTFGSGTRLTVV.

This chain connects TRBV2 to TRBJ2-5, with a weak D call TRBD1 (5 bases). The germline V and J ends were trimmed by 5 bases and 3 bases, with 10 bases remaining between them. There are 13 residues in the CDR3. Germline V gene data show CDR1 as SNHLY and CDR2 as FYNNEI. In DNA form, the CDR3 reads TGTGCCAGCAGTCACGACAGCGAAGAGACCCAGTACTTC. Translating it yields CASSHDSEETQYF.

The CDR3 region is CASSLYYRGDTEAFF. The CDR3 DNA sequence: TGTGCCAGCAGCTTATATTATCGGGGGGACACTGAAGCTTTCTTT. The chain carries TRBV7-2 and TRBJ1-1; possibly TRBD1 for D (5 bases). This CDR3 comprises 15 residues. Trimming removed 2 bases from V and 3 bases from J, with 13 bases in between. Per germline, CDR1 SGHTA and CDR2 FQGNSA. Together with reference TRBV7-2 and TRBJ1-1, the CDR3 gives the full variable domain: GAGVSQSPSNKVTEKGKDVELRCDPISGHTALYWYRQSLGQGLEFLIYFQGNSAPDKSGLPSDRFSAERTGGSVSTLTIQRTQQEDSAVYLCASSLYYRGDTEAFFGQGTRLTVV.

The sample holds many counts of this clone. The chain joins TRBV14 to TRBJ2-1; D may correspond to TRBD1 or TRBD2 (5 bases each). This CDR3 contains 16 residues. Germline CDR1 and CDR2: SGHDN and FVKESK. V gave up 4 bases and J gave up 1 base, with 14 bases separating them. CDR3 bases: TGTGCCAGCAGCCTAAAGTTGGGGGTTTCCTACAATGAGCAGTTCTTC. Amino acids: CASSLKLGVSYNEQFF.

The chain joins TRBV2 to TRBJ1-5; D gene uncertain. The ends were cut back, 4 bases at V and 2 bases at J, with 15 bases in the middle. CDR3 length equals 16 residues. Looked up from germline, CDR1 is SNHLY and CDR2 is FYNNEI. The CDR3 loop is CASSVGGSKGNQPQHF. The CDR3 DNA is TGTGCCAGCAGTGTTGGAGGGAGTAAAGGCAATCAGCCCCAGCATTTT.

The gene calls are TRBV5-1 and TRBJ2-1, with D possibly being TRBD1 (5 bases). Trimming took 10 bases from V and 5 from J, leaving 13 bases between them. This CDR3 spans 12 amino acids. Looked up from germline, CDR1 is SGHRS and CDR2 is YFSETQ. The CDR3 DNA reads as TGCGCCGGAAACACGACAGACAATGAGCAGTTCTTC. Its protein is CAGNTTDNEQFF.

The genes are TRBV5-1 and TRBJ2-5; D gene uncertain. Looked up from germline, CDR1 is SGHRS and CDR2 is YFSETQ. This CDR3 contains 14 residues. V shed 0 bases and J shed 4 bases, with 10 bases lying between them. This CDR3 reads CASSLGWAPETQYF. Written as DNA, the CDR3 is TGCGCCAGCAGCTTGGGATGGGCCCCAGAGACCCAGTACTTC. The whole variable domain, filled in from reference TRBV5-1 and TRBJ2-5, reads KAGVTQTPRYLIKTRGQQVTLSCSPISGHRSVSWYQQTPGQGLQFLFEYFSETQRNKGNFPGRFSGRQFSNSRSEMNVSTLELGDSALYLCASSLGWAPETQYFGPGTRLLVL.

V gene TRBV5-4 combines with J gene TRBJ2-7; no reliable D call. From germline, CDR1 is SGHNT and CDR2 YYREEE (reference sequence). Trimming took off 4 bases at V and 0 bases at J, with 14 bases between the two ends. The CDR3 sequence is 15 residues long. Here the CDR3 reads CASSPSQMSSYEQYF. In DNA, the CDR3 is TGTGCCAGCAGCCCAAGCCAAATGTCCTCCTACGAGCAGTACTTC.

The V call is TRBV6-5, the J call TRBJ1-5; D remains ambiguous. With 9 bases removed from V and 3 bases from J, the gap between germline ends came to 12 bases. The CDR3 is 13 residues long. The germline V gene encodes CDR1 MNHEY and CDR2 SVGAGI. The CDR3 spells CASGRINNQPQHF. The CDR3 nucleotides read TGTGCCAGTGGTCGTATAAACAATCAGCCCCAGCATTTT.

CDR3 protein: CASSLAGQGAEKLFF. As DNA, the CDR3 is TGTGCCAGCAGCTTAGCGGGACAGGGGGCCGAAAAACTGTTTTTT. The chain has TRBV7-6 and TRBJ1-4; 12 bases line up with TRBD1. Germline V gene lookup returns CDR1 SGHVS and CDR2 FNYEAQ. Unmatched junction bases numbered 1, after V lost 0 bases and J lost 8 bases. The CDR3 has 15 residues.

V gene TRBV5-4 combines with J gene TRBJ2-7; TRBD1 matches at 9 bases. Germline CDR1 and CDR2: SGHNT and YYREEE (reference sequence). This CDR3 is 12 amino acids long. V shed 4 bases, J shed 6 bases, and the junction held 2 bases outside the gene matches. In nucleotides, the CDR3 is TGTGCCAGCAGCCAGACAGGGGGCGAGCAGTACTTC. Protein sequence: CASSQTGGEQYF.

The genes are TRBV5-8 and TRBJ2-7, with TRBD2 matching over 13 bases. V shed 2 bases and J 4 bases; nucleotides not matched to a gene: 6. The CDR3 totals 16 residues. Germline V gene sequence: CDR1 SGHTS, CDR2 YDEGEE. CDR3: CASSFPRTSGRYEQYF. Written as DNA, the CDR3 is TGTGCCAGCAGCTTCCCCAGGACTAGCGGGAGATACGAGCAGTACTTC.

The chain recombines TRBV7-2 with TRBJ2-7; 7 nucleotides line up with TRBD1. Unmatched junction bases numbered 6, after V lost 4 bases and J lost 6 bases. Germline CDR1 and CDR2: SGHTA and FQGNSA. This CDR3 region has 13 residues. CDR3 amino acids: CASSYRQGGEQYF. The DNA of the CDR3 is TGTGCCAGCAGCTATAGACAGGGTGGCGAGCAGTACTTC.

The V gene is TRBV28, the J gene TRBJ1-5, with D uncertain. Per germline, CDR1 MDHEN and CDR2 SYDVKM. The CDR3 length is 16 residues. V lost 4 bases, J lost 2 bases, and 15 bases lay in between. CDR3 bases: TGTGCCAGCAGTTCGTCGAAGAGGGCGGGCAATCAGCCCCAGCATTTT. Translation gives CASSSSKRAGNQPQHF.

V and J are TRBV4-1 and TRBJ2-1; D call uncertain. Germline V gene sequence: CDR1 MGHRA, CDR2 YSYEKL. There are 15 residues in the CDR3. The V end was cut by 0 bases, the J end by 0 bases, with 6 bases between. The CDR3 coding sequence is TGCGCCAGCAGCCAAGACTGGGGCTCCTACAATGAGCAGTTCTTC. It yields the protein CASSQDWGSYNEQFF.

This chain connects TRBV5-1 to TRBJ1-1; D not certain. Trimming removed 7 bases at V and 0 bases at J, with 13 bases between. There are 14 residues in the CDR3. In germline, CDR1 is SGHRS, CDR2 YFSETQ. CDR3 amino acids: CASGFGAMNTEAFF. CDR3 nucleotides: TGCGCCAGCGGTTTCGGAGCTATGAACACTGAAGCTTTCTTT.

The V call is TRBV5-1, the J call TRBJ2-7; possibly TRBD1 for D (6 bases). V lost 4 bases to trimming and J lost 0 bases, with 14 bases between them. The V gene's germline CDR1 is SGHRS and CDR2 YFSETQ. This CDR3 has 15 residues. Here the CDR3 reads CASSMTGPHSYEQYF. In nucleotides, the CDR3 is TGCGCCAGCAGCATGACAGGACCGCACTCCTACGAGCAGTACTTC. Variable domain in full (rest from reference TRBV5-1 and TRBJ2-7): KAGVTQTPRYLIKTRGQQVTLSCSPISGHRSVSWYQQTPGQGLQFLFEYFSETQRNKGNFPGRFSGRQFSNSRSEMNVSTLELGDSALYLCASSMTGPHSYEQYFGPGTRLTVT.

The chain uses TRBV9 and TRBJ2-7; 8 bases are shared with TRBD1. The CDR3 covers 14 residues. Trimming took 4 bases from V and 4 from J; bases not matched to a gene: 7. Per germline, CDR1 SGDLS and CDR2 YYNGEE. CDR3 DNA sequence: TGTGCCAGCAGCACAGGACAGGGAAAGTACGAGCAGTACTTC. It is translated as CASSTGQGKYEQYF.

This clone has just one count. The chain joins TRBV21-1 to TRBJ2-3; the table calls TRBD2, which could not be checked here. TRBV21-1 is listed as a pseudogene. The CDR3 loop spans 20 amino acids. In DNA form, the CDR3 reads TGTGCCAGCAGCAAAGAAAATGCTAGCGGAGGGGGAAGGGGCACAGATACGCAGTATTTT. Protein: CASSKENASGGGRGTDTQYF.

For the CDR3, the DNA is TGCAGCGTTGGTACAGGGTACGGGCAGCCCCAGCATTTT. It yields the protein CSVGTGYGQPQHF. This chain connects TRBV29-1 to TRBJ1-5, with D possibly matching TRBD1 (6 bases). Germline lookup yields CDR1 SQVTM and CDR2 ANQGSEA. Between the trimmed V and J ends, which lost 4 bases and 7 bases, there was a span of 14 bases. The CDR3 sequence is 13 residues long.

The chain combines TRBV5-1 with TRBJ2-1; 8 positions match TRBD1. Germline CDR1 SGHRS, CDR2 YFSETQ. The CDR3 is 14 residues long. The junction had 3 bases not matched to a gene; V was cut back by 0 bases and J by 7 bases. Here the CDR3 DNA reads TGCGCCAGCAGCTTGGGAGGGGACAGGAATGAGCAGTTCTTC. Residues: CASSLGGDRNEQFF.

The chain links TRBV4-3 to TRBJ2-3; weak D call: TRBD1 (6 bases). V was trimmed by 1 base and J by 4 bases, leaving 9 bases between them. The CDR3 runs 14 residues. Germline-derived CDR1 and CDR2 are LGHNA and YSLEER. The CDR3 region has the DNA TGCGCCAGCAGCCAAGGACAGGTGGCAGATACGCAGTATTTT. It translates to CASSQGQVADTQYF.